This TCR beta chain was identified during a study of blood T cells in healthy people across ages. With a J-beta primer mix and a sample-barcoded 5' primer, a second PCR ran about 7 to 12 cycles. TCRdb recomputed calls from the 5' RACE reads with MiXCR, one row per CDR3 protein. The profile shows about 570,000 distinct CDR3 sequences, roughly 29% of them singletons. V dropped 6 bases and J dropped 4; count of bases not matched to a gene: 8. The CDR3 contains 15 residues. CDR1 and CDR2 (germline): MRHNA, SNTAGT. Sequencing was done on a sample of blood. The chain employs TRBV6-4 and TRBJ2-3; 9 bases are shared with TRBD1. The TCR comes from a woman in her 70s in good health. Here the CDR3 DNA reads TGTGCCAGCAGCGCGACAGGGGGTTCATCAGATACGCAGTATTTT. It translates to CASSATGGSSDTQYF.